This T cell receptor beta chain was retrieved from a study of identical twins. Study-wide results and limits: Beta clonotypes that were abundant in cord blood contained fewer insertions, a pattern absent from memory repertoires.

Trimming removed 3 bases at V and 1 base at J, with 9 bases between. The CDR3 is 14 amino acids. This clonotype was seen at least ten times. The antigen remains undetermined. Each CDR3 protein gets one entry after TCRdb re-called the 5' RACE reads with MiXCR. Found here are about 220,000 distinct CDR3 sequences, around 10% of them singletons; the top ten hold 5% to 6%. The receptor was derived from a woman between 18 and 29 years old in good health. The chain joins TRBV12-3 or TRBV12-4 to TRBJ1-1, with D perhaps TRBD1 (5 bases). The sequenced sample consisted of memory (CD45RO+) T cells sorted from blood. The CDR3 bases are TGTGCCAGCAGTTTGCGAGGGACGAACACTGAAGCTTTCTTT. Its translation: CASSLRGTNTEAFF.